The 26 T cell receptor beta chains below come from one sample, sequenced in a study of T cells in Graves' hyperthyroidism and ophthalmopathy. What was amplified from RNA transcripts were TCR beta CDR3 regions. The HTBI set primed first-round TCR CDR3 RT-PCR. TCRdb ran MiXCR on the multiplex PCR reads and lists one entry per CDR3 protein. The sample records approximately 600,000 distinct CDR3 sequences, around 20% being singletons. The sample was blood. The origin of the receptors is a man in his thirties or forties with Graves' ophthalmopathy.

This chain links TRBV14 with TRBJ2-5; tentative D call: TRBD2 (5 bases). This CDR3 has 16 amino acids. The V and J ends lost 2 bases and 1 base respectively, with 14 bases between them. Germline-derived CDR1 and CDR2 are SGHDN and FVKESK. The CDR3 DNA reads TGTGCCAGCAGCCAACCGGACGAGGGCCTCCAAGAGACCCAGTACTTC. Translated: CASSQPDEGLQETQYF.

This clonotype has a count of ten or more. In nucleotides, the CDR3 is TGTGCCAGCAGCCAAGGAAACAGTATGAACACTGAAGCTTTCTTT. This translates into CASSQGNSMNTEAFF. The V and J genes are TRBV3-1 and TRBJ1-1; D not resolved. The ends were cut back, 1 base at V and 0 bases at J, with 9 bases in the middle. The CDR3 totals 15 residues. CDR1 and CDR2 (germline): LGHDT, YNNKEL (reference sequence).

This clonotype was counted only a few times. The chain is built from TRBV7-8 and TRBJ2-5; unclear D gene. Per the germline V gene, CDR1 is SGHVS and CDR2 is FQNEAQ. V gave up 7 bases and J gave up 1 base, with 13 bases separating them. This CDR3 has 14 amino acids. The DNA of the CDR3 is TGTGCCAGCAACCTACAGAGTACCCAAGAGACCCAGTACTTC. It is translated as CASNLQSTQETQYF.

In its sample, this clonotype was seen a few times. The chain joins TRBV24-1 to TRBJ2-3; 11 positions match TRBD2. The CDR3 contains 18 residues. Germline V gene sequence: CDR1 KGHDR, CDR2 SFDVKD. The ends lost 7 bases at V and 3 bases at J; junction bases unmatched: 14. CDR3 coding DNA: TGTGCCACCAGCTTCCCGGGACTAGCGGAACGGGTGACAGATACGCAGTATTTT. Translating it yields CATSFPGLAERVTDTQYF.

To note about this clonotype: A read error may be the cause here, since a much bigger clone is one base away. This chain uses TRBV28 with TRBJ2-1; 7 bases fit TRBD2. The CDR3 loop spans 14 amino acids. Germline CDR1 MDHEN, CDR2 SYDVKM. V was pared by 3 bases and J by 10 bases, with 9 bases of the junction left unmatched. Written as DNA, the CDR3 is TGTGCCAGCAGTTTCCAGCGCGGGGGTCTCGAGCAGTTCTTC. This gives the protein CASSFQRGGLEQFF.

This clonotype was seen only a few times. The chain joins TRBV24-1 to TRBJ1-5; D unclear. The CDR3 totals 16 residues. CDR1 is KGHDR and CDR2 is SFDVKD in the germline V gene. Trimming took 3 bases from V and 2 from J, leaving 13 bases between them. The CDR3 DNA reads as TGTGCCACCAGTGATAGGTCCAGCGCCCGCAATCAGCCCCAGCATTTT. Encoded protein: CATSDRSSARNQPQHF.

The rearrangement links TRBV29-1 to TRBJ1-2; D unresolved. This CDR3 comprises 11 residues. Trimming cost V 5 bases and J 5 bases, with 9 bases left between them. Germline CDR1 SQVTM, CDR2 ANQGSEA. This CDR3 reads CSVLGIYGYTF. In DNA form, the CDR3 reads TGCAGCGTTTTAGGGATATATGGCTACACCTTC.

The V call is TRBV6-1, the J call TRBJ2-1; D is undetermined. V gave up 2 bases and J gave up 0 bases, with 11 bases separating them. CDR1 and CDR2 from the germline V gene are MNHNS and SASEGT. The CDR3 length is 16 residues. The CDR3: CASSEREHSSYNEQFF. CDR3 in DNA: TGTGCCAGCAGTGAAAGAGAACACAGCTCCTACAATGAGCAGTTCTTC.

As concerns this clonotype: Sequence at one end of the junction differs from germline and may be a read error. The chain recombines TRBV9 with TRBJ2-7; 12 bases are a match to TRBD2. CDR3 length equals 15 residues. Germline CDR1 SGDLS, CDR2 YYNGEE. CDR3 nucleotide sequence: TGTGCCAGCAGCGTAGCTAGCGGGAGGGCCTACGAGCGGTACTTC. This sequence encodes CASSVASGRAYERYF.

Comment on this clonotype: One base away lies a much larger clone, so this may be a sequencing read error. The chain combines TRBV28 with TRBJ2-7, with D perhaps matching TRBD2 (5 bases). The CDR3 extends over 15 amino acids. CDR1 is MDHEN and CDR2 is SYDVKM in the germline V gene. The V end was cut by 6 bases, the J end by 6 bases, with 21 bases between. The CDR3 DNA sequence: TGTGCCAGCAGCGTAAATAGCGAGAGGGCTGGCGAGCAGTACTTC. Encoded protein: CASSVNSERAGEQYF.

This clonotype has only a few counts. The chain employs TRBV20-1 and TRBJ1-5; a weak D match, TRBD1 (5 bases). The germline V and J ends were trimmed by 0 bases and 4 bases, with 10 bases remaining between them. The CDR3 is 14 amino acids. CDR1 is DFQATT and CDR2 is SNEGSKA in the germline V gene (reference sequence). CDR3 sequence: CSARDRGGNQPQHF. CDR3 DNA: TGCAGTGCTAGAGATAGGGGTGGAAATCAGCCCCAGCATTTT.

Many counts were recorded for this clonotype. The rearrangement joins TRBV7-9 to TRBJ2-7; D gene unclear. V was trimmed by 0 bases and J by 4 bases, leaving 10 bases between them. The germline CDR1 and CDR2 sequences are SEHNR and FQNEAQ (reference sequence). This CDR3 spans 14 amino acids. The CDR3 loop reads CASSLASVEYEQYF. CDR3 coding DNA: TGTGCCAGCAGCTTAGCCTCAGTTGAGTACGAGCAGTACTTC.

This clonotype was counted between two and nine times. The chain has TRBV18 and TRBJ2-1, with 13 positions matching TRBD2. J was trimmed by 2 bases and V by 6 bases; bases with no gene match: 13. Germline CDR1 KGHSH, CDR2 LQKENI. The length of the CDR3 is 19 residues. The CDR3 sequence is CASSSKGLAGTTPYNEQFF. The CDR3 nucleotides read TGTGCCAGCTCCTCGAAGGGACTAGCGGGAACAACCCCCTACAATGAGCAGTTCTTC.

The V gene is TRBV7-9, the J gene TRBJ2-1, with D perhaps TRBD2 (6 bases). CDR1 SEHNR and CDR2 FQNEAQ come from the germline V gene (reference sequence). Trimming took off 3 bases at V and 6 bases at J, with 15 bases between the two ends. This CDR3 has 15 amino acids. The CDR3 protein is CASSLFGTGRNEQFF. The DNA of the CDR3 is TGTGCCAGCAGCTTGTTTGGGACTGGTCGCAATGAGCAGTTCTTC.

This clonotype was detected ten times or more. The gene calls are TRBV11-2 and TRBJ1-2, with 7 nucleotides matching TRBD1. With 5 bases clipped from V and 7 bases from J, the junction kept 10 bases outside the gene matches. The CDR3 is 14 residues long. The germline V gene has CDR1 SGHAT and CDR2 FQNNGV. DNA of the CDR3: TGTGCCAGCAGCGAAGACAGGGAAGTTGGTGGCTACACCTTC. This codes for CASSEDREVGGYTF.

CDR3 sequence (DNA): TGTGCCAGCTCACCAGGCGTAAGCACAGATACGCAGTATTTT. Protein: CASSPGVSTDTQYF. The chain couples TRBV18 to TRBJ2-3; D ambiguous. This CDR3 contains 14 residues. V lost 2 bases to trimming and J lost 0 bases, with 6 bases between them. Per germline, CDR1 KGHSH and CDR2 LQKENI.

Ten or more counts support this clonotype. The V call is TRBV2, the J call TRBJ2-3; 13 bases are shared with TRBD2. The CDR3 loop spans 15 amino acids. V was pared by 4 bases and J by 6 bases, with 4 bases of the junction left unmatched. CDR1 and CDR2 from the germline V gene are SNHLY and FYNNEI. The CDR3 loop reads CASSGTSGRRDTQYF. CDR3 DNA sequence: TGTGCCAGCAGTGGGACTAGCGGGAGAAGGGATACGCAGTATTTT.

The CDR3 DNA reads as TGCGCCAGCAGCACCCTAGGACTACGCTCGCACTACGAGCAGTACTTC. It is translated as CASSTLGLRSHYEQYF. The rearrangement links TRBV5-1 to TRBJ2-7; TRBD2 is a possible D gene (6 bases). Deletions cut 4 bases from V and 3 bases from J, with 20 bases between. Germline V gene sequence: CDR1 SGHRS, CDR2 YFSETQ. The CDR3 consists of 16 residues.

Details on this clonotype: This may be a read error, as it is one base from a much larger clone. The genes are TRBV28 and TRBJ2-1; TRBD2 aligns across 10 bases. This CDR3 is built from 16 residues. Trimming removed 6 bases from V and 9 bases from J; junction bases left unmatched: 14. The germline V gene has CDR1 MDHEN and CDR2 SYDVKM. CDR3 in amino acids: CASSRTIAGGWSEQFF. In DNA, the CDR3 is TGTGCCAGCAGCCGGACAATAGCGGGAGGTTGGTCTGAGCAGTTCTTC.

This clonotype was counted ten times or more. The J gene is TRBJ1-1, the V gene TRBV27, with 8 bases lining up with TRBD1. Germline V CDR1 and CDR2: MNHEY, SMNVEV (reference sequence). The ends lost 11 bases at V and 1 base at J; junction bases unmatched: 6. The CDR3 extends over 13 amino acids. CDR3 in amino acids: CAGQGARNTEAFF. The CDR3, as DNA: TGTGCCGGTCAGGGGGCGAGGAACACTGAAGCTTTCTTT.

This clonotype was counted ten times or more. The rearrangement joins TRBV30 to TRBJ1-3; possible D gene TRBD1, 5 bases. CDR1 is GTSNPN and CDR2 is SVGIG in the germline V gene (reference sequence). V was shortened by 5 bases and J by 0 bases, with 8 bases between the two germline ends. The CDR3 runs 13 residues. The CDR3 DNA is TGTGCCTGGCGGGACCCCTCTGGAAACACCATATATTTT. Translating it yields CAWRDPSGNTIYF. The whole variable domain, filled in from reference TRBV30 and TRBJ1-3, reads SQTIHQWPATLVQPVGSPLSLECTVEGTSNPNLYWYRQAAGRGLQLLFYSVGIGQISSEVPQNLSASRPQDRQFILSSKKLLLSDSGFYLCAWRDPSGNTIYFGEGSWLTVV.

The chain couples TRBV28 to TRBJ2-1, with 7 bases lining up with TRBD1. The junction had 21 bases not matched to a gene; V was cut back by 5 bases and J by 8 bases. CDR1 and CDR2 (germline): MDHEN, SYDVKM. This CDR3 region has 18 residues. In DNA form, the CDR3 reads TGTGCCAGCAGTCCCCGCGACGGGCACAGGGGTCGTTTAGATGAGCAGTTCTTC. It codes for CASSPRDGHRGRLDEQFF.

This clonotype came up many times. The chain employs TRBV28 and TRBJ2-2; perhaps TRBD2 as D (6 bases). V lost 7 bases and J lost 4, with 13 bases in between. Germline-derived CDR1 and CDR2 are MDHEN and SYDVKM. The CDR3 has 14 residues. CDR3 sequence: CASTYGGSTGELFF. CDR3 in DNA: TGTGCCAGCACCTATGGGGGGAGCACCGGGGAGCTGTTTTTT.

This clonotype has a handful of counts. The chain joins TRBV6-6 to TRBJ1-6; 8 bases are a match to TRBD1. J lost 7 bases, V lost 0 bases, and 5 bases had no gene match. This CDR3 spans 16 amino acids. Germline values: CDR1 MNHNY, CDR2 SVGAGI (reference sequence). The CDR3 region has the DNA TGTGCCAGCAGTTACTCGCCAGGGGGCAAGAATTCACCCCTCCACTTT. Encoded protein: CASSYSPGGKNSPLHF.

In this sample, this clonotype turned up a few times. The chain uses TRBV28 and TRBJ1-5; possible D gene TRBD1, 5 bases. Trimming left V 3 bases short and J 6 bases short, with 12 bases between. From germline, CDR1 is MDHEN and CDR2 SYDVKM. This CDR3 region has 14 residues. This chain's CDR3 is CASSLSQGTQPQHF. The DNA for the CDR3 is TGTGCCAGCAGTTTGTCGCAGGGAACTCAGCCCCAGCATTTT.

The chain uses TRBV20-1 and TRBJ2-7; D may be TRBD1 (6 bases). Germline values: CDR1 DFQATT, CDR2 SNEGSKA (reference sequence). The CDR3 totals 12 residues. Trimming took off 3 bases at V and 2 bases at J, with 8 bases between the two ends. The chain's CDR3 is CSASGQPYEQYF. CDR3 coding DNA: TGCAGTGCTAGTGGACAGCCCTACGAGCAGTACTTC.